The present T cell receptor (beta chain) was sequenced within a study of blood T cell repertoires in COVID-19. Study as a whole: From the United States, Italy and Spain came samples of acute and convalescent COVID-19.

TCRdb's table, derived via immunoSEQ multiplex PCR, lists solely in-frame clones and lacks some. The sample yields 150,000 to 200,000 clones, 86% seen once. This CDR3 has 13 residues. Germline V gene data show CDR1 as MNHEY and CDR2 as SMNVEV (reference sequence). V was trimmed by 10 bases and J by 5 bases, leaving 18 bases between them. The chain employs TRBV27 and TRBJ2-7; D could derive from TRBD1 or TRBD2 (6 bases each). The TCR sequence derives from a woman aged 25 to 39 with active or convalescent COVID-19. Material for sequencing was peripheral blood. The CDR3: CATRGGRLNEQYF. The CDR3 DNA reads as TGTGCCACCAGGGGAGGAAGGTTGAACGAGCAGTACTTC.